These 5 T cell receptor beta chains share one sample of origin, sequenced in a study of blood T cell repertoires in COVID-19. Data came from immunoSEQ multiplex PCR; TCRdb stores just in-frame clones and leaves some out. The table shows 200,000 to 250,000 clones, with roughly 84% occurring only once. The sequencing input was peripheral blood. All receptors derive from a human donor in a cohort sampled during active COVID-19.

V and J are TRBV6-6 and TRBJ1-1; unclear D gene. The CDR3 covers 12 residues. The germline V gene has CDR1 MNHNY and CDR2 SVGAGI (reference sequence). V lost 8 bases, J lost 1 base, and 8 bases lay in between. The CDR3 bases are TGTGCCAGCGGAGGGCGGAACACTGAAGCTTTCTTT. Translating gives CASGGRNTEAFF.

The chain uses TRBV5-1 and TRBJ2-2; TRBD1 agrees at 10 bases. Germline CDR1 and CDR2: SGHRS and YFSETQ. There are 18 residues in the CDR3. V gave up 1 base and J gave up 4 bases; unmatched junction bases: 10. CDR3 coding DNA: TGCGCCAGCAGCTTGAGCGTTCATCGGACAGGGGGCACCGGGGAGCTGTTTTTT. As protein: CASSLSVHRTGGTGELFF.

This clone was recorded a few times. The chain is built from TRBV29-1 and TRBJ2-7; maybe TRBD1 (6 bases). The CDR3 spans 13 residues. From germline, CDR1 is SQVTM and CDR2 ANQGSEA. The germline V and J ends were trimmed by 5 bases and 3 bases, with 14 bases remaining between them. The chain's CDR3 is CSVSSTGDYEQYF. Written as DNA, the CDR3 is TGCAGCGTTAGCTCGACAGGAGACTACGAGCAGTACTTC.

The chain recombines TRBV6-6 with TRBJ1-6; no definite D call. V dropped 4 bases and J dropped 10 bases, with 14 bases sitting between them. The CDR3 length is 14 residues. Germline CDR1 and CDR2: MNHNY and SVGAGI (reference sequence). This CDR3 is CASSLESPGSPLHF. The CDR3 coding sequence is TGTGCCAGCAGTTTGGAGTCCCCCGGCTCACCCCTCCACTTT.

This sequence joins TRBV5-1 and TRBJ1-1; TRBD1 might be the D (6 bases). The germline gives CDR1 SGHRS, CDR2 YFSETQ. This CDR3 has 14 amino acids. V was shortened by 4 bases and J by 1 base, with 11 bases between the two germline ends. CDR3 coding DNA: TGCGCCAGCAGCGCTGGACAGCAGAACACTGAAGCTTTCTTT. Residues: CASSAGQQNTEAFF.